The next 10 T cell receptor beta chains were all read from a single sample in a study of blood T cells in healthy people across ages. A second 7 to 11 cycle PCR used barcoded and J-beta primers. TCRdb re-analysed the 5' RACE reads in MiXCR, keeping a single row per CDR3 protein. The repertoire includes hundreds of thousands of distinct CDR3 sequences, roughly 26% of them detected once, and 29% sits in the top ten. Sequencing was carried out using blood. The receptor set was obtained from a woman in her 70s in good health.

This clonotype appeared once. The chain combines TRBV5-1 with TRBJ2-5; TRBD2 agrees at 9 bases. The J call may be incorrect, as the DNA end agrees better with TRBJ2-1. The CDR3 is 15 amino acids. CDR1 and CDR2 from the germline V gene are SGHRS and YFSETQ. CDR3 coding DNA: TGCGCCAGCAGCTTGGTCCAGCGGGAGGTGGGTGAGCAGTTCTTC. Translation gives CASSLVQREVGEQFF.

J is TRBJ2-5 and V is TRBV9; unclear D gene. The J call may be faulty, since TRBJ2-1 better matches the DNA end. Germline lookup yields CDR1 SGDLS and CDR2 YYNGEE. The CDR3 sequence is 12 residues long. The chain's CDR3 is CASSGGADEQFF. CDR3 DNA sequence: TGTGCCAGCAGCGGCGGAGCCGATGAGCAGTTCTTC.

This clonotype was counted between two and nine times. Since a much larger clone is just one base distant, this may be a read error. The chain recombines TRBV10-2 with TRBJ1-2; D unresolved. Germline values: CDR1 WSHSY, CDR2 SAAADI. The CDR3 consists of 12 residues. V shed 3 bases and J shed 6 bases, with 8 bases lying between them. The CDR3 DNA reads TGCGCCAGCAGTGATTCGTTCCATGGCTACACCTTC. Amino acids: CASSDSFHGYTF.

The chain is built from TRBV7-9 and TRBJ2-3; 11 positions agree with TRBD2. In germline, CDR1 is SEHNR, CDR2 FQNEAQ (reference sequence). This CDR3 region has 16 residues. V lost 5 bases and J lost 3; bases outside the gene matches: 7. CDR3 residues: CASSALAGGVTDTQYF. The CDR3 region has the DNA TGTGCCAGCAGCGCGCTAGCGGGAGGAGTTACAGATACGCAGTATTTT.

This clonotype was seen a few times. V is TRBV5-1 and J is TRBJ1-4; 8 bases agree with TRBD1. After removal of 3 bases from V and 8 bases from J, the junction contained 6 bases not matched to a gene. Germline V gene data show CDR1 as SGHRS and CDR2 as YFSETQ. This CDR3 is built from 14 residues. The CDR3 spells CASSYGQGVEKLFF. The CDR3 bases are TGCGCCAGCAGCTATGGACAGGGAGTGGAAAAACTGTTTTTT.

This clonotype was seen at least ten times. This rearrangement joins TRBV6-1 to TRBJ1-6, with D hard to call. V dropped 2 bases and J dropped 10 bases, with 12 bases sitting between them. CDR1 MNHNS and CDR2 SASEGT come from the germline V gene. This CDR3 region has 14 residues. The CDR3 DNA reads as TGTGCCAGCAGTGAATTCTCCTCTGGATCACCCCTCCACTTT. Protein: CASSEFSSGSPLHF.

V gene TRBV20-1 combines with J gene TRBJ2-5; D call uncertain. TRBJ2-1 explains the end of the DNA better; the J call may be wrong. CDR1 is DFQATT, CDR2 SNEGSKA, per germline (reference sequence). The CDR3 has 14 residues. The CDR3 reads CSANGGTSYNEQFF. For the CDR3, the DNA is TGCAGTGCTAACGGCGGAACCTCCTACAATGAGCAGTTCTTC.

This clonotype appeared a few times. The chain uses TRBV6-5 and TRBJ1-5, with 7 nucleotides matching TRBD1. The length of the CDR3 is 18 residues. V lost 2 bases and J lost 2; bases outside the gene matches: 12. CDR1 is MNHEY, CDR2 SVGAGI, per germline. The CDR3 coding sequence is TGTGCCAGCAGTTACCTAGGGGGCGCAGGGTATGGCAATCAGCCCCAGCATTTT. Its translation: CASSYLGGAGYGNQPQHF.

A few counts support this clonotype. V gene TRBV20-1 combines with J gene TRBJ2-3; maybe TRBD1 (6 bases). CDR1 DFQATT and CDR2 SNEGSKA come from the germline V gene (reference sequence). V was shortened by 6 bases and J by 0 bases, with 16 bases between the two germline ends. The CDR3 covers 15 residues. CDR3 sequence reads: CSAAPGHLSTDTQYF. The DNA for the CDR3 is TGCAGTGCAGCCCCGGGACATCTAAGCACAGATACGCAGTATTTT.

This clonotype has just a few counts. The junction and the germline gene differ at one end; a read error may be behind it. V is TRBV4-3 and J is TRBJ2-5; TRBD1 matches 7 bases. Germline CDR1 is LGHNA and CDR2 is YSLEER. The CDR3 is made up of 16 amino acids. CDR3 sequence reads: CASSRQTGTVGHERFF. CDR3 nucleotide sequence: TGCGCCAGCAGCCGACAAACCGGGACAGTTGGCCATGAGCGGTTCTTC.